These 19 T cell receptor beta chains were all obtained from the same sample, sequenced in a study of blood T cells in healthy people across ages. Sample-barcoded 5' priming and a J-beta primer mix drove a second PCR of 7 to 11 cycles. Each CDR3 protein is one row after TCRdb ran MiXCR on the 5' RACE reads. Among some 1.5 million distinct CDR3 sequences listed, approximately 30% were seen once. Sequenced sample: blood. These receptors originate from a young woman in good health.

This chain uses TRBV7-2 with TRBJ2-5, with 10 bases matching TRBD1. The J call may be in error: the DNA end matches TRBJ2-7 better. The CDR3 length is 14 residues. Germline CDR1 and CDR2: SGHTA and FQGNSA. In nucleotides, the CDR3 is TGTGCCAGCAGCGAGGGACAGGGGCACTACGAGCAGTACTTC. Translation gives CASSEGQGHYEQYF.

This clonotype was detected many times. V is TRBV29-1 and J is TRBJ2-7; perhaps TRBD2 as D (6 bases). Germline loops: CDR1 SQVTM, CDR2 ANQGSEA. The CDR3 totals 14 residues. The V gene lost 4 bases and the J gene lost 9 bases, with 22 bases spanning the gap. In DNA, the CDR3 is TGCAGCGTTGGTCCAGGAGGGGACGGGGAATCGCAGTACTTC. Its translation: CSVGPGGDGESQYF.

This clonotype was counted between two and nine times. The gene calls are TRBV5-1 and TRBJ2-7; 9 bases line up with TRBD1. CDR1 and CDR2 (germline): SGHRS, YFSETQ. After removal of 4 bases from V and 2 bases from J, the junction contained 7 bases not matched to a gene. The CDR3 loop spans 15 amino acids. The CDR3, as DNA: TGCGCCAGCAGCCTACTCTGGACAGGGGCCTACGAGCAGTACTTC. Its protein is CASSLLWTGAYEQYF. The whole variable domain, filled in from reference TRBV5-1 and TRBJ2-7, reads KAGVTQTPRYLIKTRGQQVTLSCSPISGHRSVSWYQQTPGQGLQFLFEYFSETQRNKGNFPGRFSGRQFSNSRSEMNVSTLELGDSALYLCASSLLWTGAYEQYFGPGTRLTVT.

The rearrangement uses TRBV20-1 and TRBJ1-1, with TRBD1 as a possible D gene (5 bases). The CDR3 is 14 residues long. Germline V gene sequence: CDR1 DFQATT, CDR2 SNEGSKA (reference sequence). Between the trimmed V and J ends, which lost 0 bases and 0 bases, there was a span of 8 bases. The CDR3: CSAREGEVNTEAFF. CDR3 bases: TGCAGTGCTAGAGAAGGGGAGGTGAACACTGAAGCTTTCTTT.

The chain uses TRBV6-1 and TRBJ2-5; D assignment may be TRBD1 or TRBD2 (5 bases each). The germline V and J ends were trimmed by 6 bases and 1 base, with 18 bases remaining between them. Germline loops: CDR1 MNHNS, CDR2 SASEGT. This CDR3 comprises 16 residues. CDR3 sequence reads: CASSGAGLGTQETQYF. The CDR3 DNA is TGTGCCAGCAGCGGGGCGGGTCTGGGTACCCAAGAGACCCAGTACTTC.

Details on this clonotype: Sequence at one end of the junction differs from germline and may be a read error. The V call is TRBV7-3, the J call TRBJ2-2, with 10 nucleotides matching TRBD2. The length of the CDR3 is 16 residues. CDR1 is SGHTA and CDR2 is FQGTGA in the germline V gene. The CDR3 nucleotides are TGTGCCAGCAGCTCCAGCGGGGGGGCCGCGACCGGGGGGCTGTTTTTT. It is translated as CASSSSGGAATGGLFF.

Note on this clonotype: Because it lacks the conserved phenylalanine or tryptophan at the end, this CDR3 is likely a read error. The chain joins TRBV4-2 to TRBJ2-1; 9 bases are shared with TRBD2. CDR1 and CDR2 (germline): LGHNA, YNFKEQ. V lost 2 bases and J lost 2; bases outside the gene matches: 7. This CDR3 has 17 amino acids. The CDR3 loop reads CASSQTTTSGPYNEQFC. DNA for the CDR3: TGTGCCAGCAGCCAAACCACGACTAGCGGTCCCTACAATGAGCAGTTCTGC.

In its sample, this clonotype was seen a few times. This rearrangement joins TRBV5-1 to TRBJ2-7, with unresolved D. The germline V gene has CDR1 SGHRS and CDR2 YFSETQ. Trimming stripped 7 bases from V and 4 bases from J, with 15 bases between. This CDR3 is built from 13 residues. CDR3 coding DNA: TGCGCCAGCCGGGTGGGCAGCCGTTACGAGCAGTACTTC. It yields the protein CASRVGSRYEQYF.

This clonotype has more than one count but fewer than ten. The chain links TRBV28 to TRBJ1-2; D may be TRBD1 (5 bases). In germline, CDR1 is MDHEN, CDR2 SYDVKM. CDR3 size: 13 residues. Trimming left V 7 bases short and J 1 base short, with 10 bases between. Written as DNA, the CDR3 is TGTGCCAGCACCCTGACAGATAACTATGGCTACACCTTC. Translation gives CASTLTDNYGYTF.

This clonotype turned up a few times. The chain joins TRBV20-1 to TRBJ2-3, with 12 bases identical to TRBD2. There are 15 residues in the CDR3. Germline CDR1 is DFQATT and CDR2 is SNEGSKA (reference sequence). V was pared by 5 bases and J by 7 bases, with 10 bases of the junction left unmatched. The CDR3 coding sequence is TGCAGTGCTCAGGAAAGGACTAGCGGGGCAAATACGCAGTATTTT. Amino acids: CSAQERTSGANTQYF.

There are many counts of this clonotype. This chain joins TRBV3-1 and TRBJ2-1, with 9 bases identical to TRBD2. This CDR3 is 16 amino acids long. Germline V gives CDR1 LGHDT, CDR2 YNNKEL (reference sequence). Trimming took 3 bases from V and 6 from J; bases not matched to a gene: 9. The CDR3 bases are TGTGCCAGCAGCCATTGGGGCGGGGGGGCCGGCAATGAGCAGTTCTTC. Translating gives CASSHWGGGAGNEQFF.

This chain joins TRBV6-5 and TRBJ2-7, with D tentatively TRBD2 (6 bases). In germline, CDR1 is MNHEY, CDR2 SVGAGI. The V end lost 0 bases, the J end lost 6 bases, and 9 bases lay between the germline ends. The CDR3 is 13 amino acids. The CDR3, as DNA: TGTGCCAGCAGTTACTCCGGGAGCATCGAGCAGTACTTC. Translation: CASSYSGSIEQYF.

J is TRBJ2-3 and V is TRBV2; D gene unclear. V gave up 8 bases and J gave up 4 bases, with 7 bases separating them. CDR1 and CDR2 (germline): SNHLY, FYNNEI. The CDR3 length is 11 residues. CDR3 loop: CASESADTQYF. The CDR3 DNA reads as TGTGCCAGCGAGAGCGCAGATACGCAGTATTTT.

This clonotype was detected a few times. V is TRBV6-1 and J is TRBJ1-6, with 8 bases matching TRBD1. CDR1 MNHNS and CDR2 SASEGT come from the germline V gene. The junction had 12 bases not matched to a gene; V was cut back by 5 bases and J by 12 bases. The CDR3 totals 15 residues. In DNA form, the CDR3 reads TGTGCCAGCAGTTTACCAGGACAGGGTCCTAGACCCCTCCACTTT. Encoded protein: CASSLPGQGPRPLHF.

This chain connects TRBV9 to TRBJ1-2; possible D gene TRBD1, 6 bases. Germline V gene data show CDR1 as SGDLS and CDR2 as YYNGEE. The CDR3 spans 16 residues. Trimming left V 0 bases short and J 7 bases short, with 19 bases between. The CDR3 loop is CASSVAAKGDSRGYTF. The CDR3 DNA follows: TGTGCCAGCAGCGTAGCGGCTAAGGGGGACTCTCGTGGCTACACCTTC.

This clonotype was counted many times. This chain links TRBV7-6 with TRBJ2-7; the D gene is possibly TRBD2 (5 bases). Trimming removed 3 bases at V and 0 bases at J, with 15 bases between. CDR1 and CDR2 from the germline V gene are SGHVS and FNYEAQ. There are 16 residues in the CDR3. The CDR3 DNA reads as TGTGCCAGCAGCTTTGGAGGAACTTTGAGCTCCTACGAGCAGTACTTC. It yields the protein CASSFGGTLSSYEQYF.

The rearrangement links TRBV30 to TRBJ2-1; D gene ambiguous. Germline V gives CDR1 GTSNPN, CDR2 SVGIG (reference sequence). The CDR3 runs 11 residues. Trimming took off 5 bases at V and 4 bases at J, with 6 bases between the two ends. The CDR3 DNA reads as TGTGCCTGGGCCCTTTACAATGAGCAGTTCTTC. It codes for CAWALYNEQFF.

The chain joins TRBV18 to TRBJ2-1, with a possible D match to TRBD2 (6 bases). V dropped 0 bases and J dropped 4 bases, with 13 bases sitting between them. The CDR3 runs to 16 residues. Germline CDR1 is KGHSH and CDR2 is LQKENI. The CDR3 loop is CASSPPPAGLYNEQFF. The CDR3 DNA reads TGTGCCAGCTCACCACCGCCAGCGGGCCTTTACAATGAGCAGTTCTTC. The full variable domain, its missing parts supplied by reference TRBV18 and TRBJ2-1, is NAGVMQNPRHLVRRRGQEARLRCSPMKGHSHVYWYRQLPEEGLKFMVYLQKENIIDESGMPKERFSAEFPKEGPSILRIQQVVRGDSAAYFCASSPPPAGLYNEQFFGPGTRLTVL.

This clonotype was detected many times. The V call is TRBV4-3, the J call TRBJ2-7; 8 positions match TRBD2. Germline assignment: CDR1 LGHNA and CDR2 YSLEER. Losses at the gene ends were 0 bases for V and 5 bases for J; bases not matched to a gene: 12. The CDR3 runs 17 residues. CDR3 in DNA: TGCGCCAGCAGCCAAGAAAAGCGGAGCGGGAGAGGGGACGAGCAGTACTTC. It codes for CASSQEKRSGRGDEQYF.